The 23 T cell receptor beta chains below all came from one sample that was sequenced in a study of blood T cell repertoires in COVID-19. Repertoires were generated with immunoSEQ multiplex PCR, while TCRdb's copy carries only in-frame clones and drops some. The table shows about 130,000 clones, with less than 90% occurring only once. Sequenced material: peripheral blood. All receptors derive from a man older than 75 with active or convalescent COVID-19.

This chain uses TRBV19 with TRBJ1-5, with no clear D. The V and J ends lost 5 bases and 1 base respectively, with 9 bases between them. Germline values: CDR1 LNHDA, CDR2 SQIVND (reference sequence). The length of the CDR3 is 14 residues. This CDR3 is CASSEKRSNQPQHF. CDR3 DNA sequence: TGTGCCAGTAGTGAGAAACGGAGCAATCAGCCCCAGCATTTT.

The chain uses TRBV5-4 and TRBJ2-7; TRBD1 aligns across 9 bases. Germline lookup yields CDR1 SGHNT and CDR2 YYREEE (reference sequence). CDR3 length: 14 amino acids. V lost 4 bases, J lost 4 bases, and 6 bases stayed unmatched. The CDR3 region has the DNA TGTGCCAGCAGCCTGGACAGGGGAAGGTACGAGCAGTACTTC. Amino acid sequence: CASSLDRGRYEQYF.

The sample holds one count of this clone. This sequence joins TRBV4-2 and TRBJ1-4; D not resolved. Looked up from germline, CDR1 is LGHNA and CDR2 is YNFKEQ. This CDR3 contains 15 residues. Deletions cut 1 base from V and 8 bases from J, with 14 bases between. The chain's CDR3 is CASSQAGEGGEKLFF. For the CDR3, the DNA is TGTGCCAGCAGCCAAGCCGGGGAGGGCGGGGAAAAACTGTTTTTT.

The chain joins TRBV4-3 to TRBJ2-7; 7 bases fit TRBD1. Germline V gives CDR1 LGHNA, CDR2 YSLEER. The CDR3 is 17 residues long. V shed 0 bases and J 1 base; nucleotides not matched to a gene: 9. The CDR3 spells CASSQDRSDRASYEQYF. As DNA, the CDR3 is TGCGCCAGCAGCCAAGATAGGTCTGACAGGGCATCCTACGAGCAGTACTTC.

This rearrangement joins TRBV20-1 to TRBJ2-5; 7 bases map to TRBD2. V shed 3 bases and J 2 bases; nucleotides not matched to a gene: 0. Germline loops: CDR1 DFQATT, CDR2 SNEGSKA (reference sequence). This CDR3 has 12 residues. CDR3 loop: CSASSGQETQYF. The CDR3 DNA sequence: TGCAGTGCTAGTAGCGGGCAAGAGACCCAGTACTTC.

The chain combines TRBV24-1 with TRBJ1-2, with a weak D call TRBD1 (6 bases). The germline V gene has CDR1 KGHDR and CDR2 SFDVKD. CDR3 length: 13 amino acids. V was trimmed by 11 bases and J by 5 bases, leaving 17 bases between them. This CDR3 is CAIQGRATYGYTF. CDR3 in DNA: TGTGCCATCCAGGGGAGGGCGACTTATGGCTACACCTTC.

The rearrangement uses TRBV19 and TRBJ1-5; 9 nucleotides match TRBD1. CDR3 length: 15 residues. Germline values: CDR1 LNHDA, CDR2 SQIVND (reference sequence). J was trimmed by 2 bases and V by 6 bases; bases with no gene match: 5. This CDR3 reads CASSRDRAGNQPQHF. Written as DNA, the CDR3 is TGTGCCAGTAGCCGGGACAGGGCTGGCAATCAGCCCCAGCATTTT.

This sequence joins TRBV24-1 and TRBJ2-3; TRBD2 matches at 9 bases. Trimming at V came to 9 bases and at J to 4 bases, leaving 10 bases not matched to a gene. Germline-derived CDR1 and CDR2 are KGHDR and SFDVKD. This CDR3 is 15 amino acids long. CDR3 residues: CATGDSGRSPDTQYF. The CDR3 DNA follows: TGTGCCACCGGGGATAGCGGGAGATCCCCAGATACGCAGTATTTT.

J is TRBJ1-1 and V is TRBV4-1; D perhaps matches TRBD1 (5 bases). The V gene lost 3 bases and the J gene lost 3 bases, with 11 bases spanning the gap. Looked up from germline, CDR1 is MGHRA and CDR2 is YSYEKL. The CDR3 extends over 14 amino acids. The CDR3 loop reads CASSHGDRYTEAFF. The CDR3 bases are TGCGCCAGCAGCCACGGAGACAGATACACTGAAGCTTTCTTT.

This clone was picked up one time. The rearrangement links TRBV11-1 to TRBJ1-1; TRBD1 aligns across 7 bases. V lost 3 bases and J lost 5; bases outside the gene matches: 3. Germline-derived CDR1 and CDR2 are SGHAT and FQDESV (reference sequence). The length of the CDR3 is 13 residues. CDR3 sequence: CASSLHRGTEAFF. The CDR3 nucleotides are TGTGCCAGCAGCTTGCACAGGGGTACTGAAGCTTTCTTT.

This clone appeared once. J is TRBJ1-2 and V is TRBV28, with 8 bases aligning to TRBD1. Germline lookup yields CDR1 MDHEN and CDR2 SYDVKM. The length of the CDR3 is 14 residues. The V gene end was trimmed by 7 bases and the J gene end by 7 bases; junction bases not matched to a gene: 11. This chain's CDR3 is CASTTAQGAFGYTF. The CDR3 coding sequence is TGTGCCAGCACCACGGCTCAGGGGGCTTTTGGCTACACCTTC.

In this sample, this clone turned up a few times. The chain couples TRBV24-1 to TRBJ2-1; the match to TRBD1 covers 12 bases. The germline V gene encodes CDR1 KGHDR and CDR2 SFDVKD. The CDR3 extends over 16 amino acids. With 3 bases clipped from V and 7 bases from J, the junction kept 6 bases outside the gene matches. The CDR3: CATSDLGQGAPNEQFF. The CDR3 region has the DNA TGTGCCACCAGTGATCTGGGACAGGGGGCGCCTAATGAGCAGTTCTTC.

The chain combines TRBV9 with TRBJ1-2, with D uncertain. The germline gives CDR1 SGDLS, CDR2 YYNGEE. V was pared by 0 bases and J by 0 bases, with 6 bases between. The CDR3 is made up of 14 amino acids. This CDR3 is CASSVGASNYGYTF. As DNA, the CDR3 is TGTGCCAGCAGCGTAGGGGCCTCTAACTATGGCTACACCTTC.

The chain employs TRBV27 and TRBJ2-7; TRBD2 matches at 10 bases. Germline V CDR1 and CDR2: MNHEY, SMNVEV (reference sequence). V shed 9 bases and J 3 bases; nucleotides not matched to a gene: 11. The CDR3 is made up of 15 amino acids. As DNA, the CDR3 is TGTGCCAGTTGGGCTAGCGGGAGTCGTGACTACGAGCAGTACTTC. Translation: CASWASGSRDYEQYF.

J is TRBJ2-5 and V is TRBV10-3; the D is unclear. With 8 bases removed from V and 4 bases from J, the gap between germline ends came to 8 bases. The CDR3 runs 11 residues. Germline CDR1 and CDR2: ENHRY and SYGVKD. The CDR3 DNA reads TGTGCCATCGCGGAGAGAGAGACCCAGTACTTC. Translation gives CAIAERETQYF.

This rearrangement joins TRBV19 to TRBJ1-2, with TRBD1 as a possible D gene (6 bases). Germline V gene lookup returns CDR1 LNHDA and CDR2 SQIVND (reference sequence). CDR3 length equals 13 residues. The V and J ends lost 10 bases and 4 bases respectively, with 16 bases between them. This CDR3 reads CATRGDRPYGYTF. In DNA form, the CDR3 reads TGTGCCACCCGTGGTGACAGGCCCTATGGCTACACCTTC.

As regards this clone: Other DNA variants within this sample encode the same CDR3. The chain combines TRBV7-2 with TRBJ1-1; possible D gene TRBD1, 5 bases. CDR3 size: 13 residues. Between the trimmed V and J ends, which lost 5 bases and 1 base, there was a span of 8 bases. Germline CDR1 reads SGHTA; CDR2 reads FQGNSA. The CDR3 DNA follows: TGTGCCAGCAGCCTGACAGAGAACACTGAAGCTTTCTTT. This translates into CASSLTENTEAFF.

The CDR3 coding sequence is TGTGCCTGGAGTGCCTCGGGGGAGGAAAAACTGTTTTTT. Translating it yields CAWSASGEEKLFF. V gene TRBV30 combines with J gene TRBJ1-4; D is perhaps TRBD1 (5 bases). This CDR3 has 13 amino acids. Between the trimmed V and J ends, which lost 1 base and 8 bases, there was a span of 11 bases. The germline CDR1 and CDR2 sequences are GTSNPN and SVGIG (reference sequence).

V is TRBV18 and J is TRBJ1-2; 7 bases agree with TRBD1. The CDR3 runs 15 residues. The J segment lost 6 bases and the V segment lost 5 bases, leaving 12 bases of the junction unmatched. Germline V lookup: CDR1 KGHSH, CDR2 LQKENI. The DNA of the CDR3 is TGTGCCAGCTCAAAAGAGACAGGGAGGATCGATGGCTACACCTTC. Its protein product is CASSKETGRIDGYTF.

J is TRBJ2-7 and V is TRBV7-6; the D gene is possibly TRBD2 (6 bases). The V gene lost 5 bases and the J gene lost 2 bases, with 19 bases spanning the gap. Germline-derived CDR1 and CDR2 are SGHVS and FNYEAQ. The CDR3 spans 16 residues. CDR3 protein: CASSPGSGSRAYEQYF. In DNA, the CDR3 is TGTGCCAGCAGCCCTGGGAGCGGGTCCCGGGCCTACGAGCAGTACTTC.

The V gene is TRBV5-1, the J gene TRBJ2-2; 7 nucleotides align to TRBD1. Germline assignment: CDR1 SGHRS and CDR2 YFSETQ. J gave up 4 bases and V 4 bases, and 7 bases lay outside the gene matches. This CDR3 is built from 15 residues. CDR3 loop: CASSQDRFGTGELFF. DNA of the CDR3: TGCGCCAGCAGCCAGGACAGGTTTGGCACCGGGGAGCTGTTTTTT. The complete variable domain, with remaining parts taken from reference TRBV5-1 and TRBJ2-2, reads KAGVTQTPRYLIKTRGQQVTLSCSPISGHRSVSWYQQTPGQGLQFLFEYFSETQRNKGNFPGRFSGRQFSNSRSEMNVSTLELGDSALYLCASSQDRFGTGELFFGEGSRLTVL.

This chain connects TRBV10-3 to TRBJ1-2; 8 positions agree with TRBD1. CDR3 length equals 17 residues. The J segment lost 6 bases and the V segment lost 6 bases, leaving 18 bases of the junction unmatched. Germline V gene lookup returns CDR1 ENHRY and CDR2 SYGVKD. CDR3 protein: CAIRTILTGELENGYTF. Here the CDR3 DNA reads TGTGCCATCAGGACAATCTTGACAGGGGAATTGGAAAATGGCTACACCTTC.

This chain connects TRBV7-9 to TRBJ1-1; D is perhaps TRBD1 (6 bases). This CDR3 is 14 amino acids long. Trimming took off 9 bases at V and 3 bases at J, with 17 bases between the two ends. The V gene's germline CDR1 is SEHNR and CDR2 FQNEAQ (reference sequence). The CDR3: CASNHRAEDTEAFF. The CDR3 DNA reads as TGTGCCAGTAACCACAGGGCGGAGGACACTGAAGCTTTCTTT.